Shown below are 16 T cell receptor beta chains from a single sample sequenced in a study of CD8 T cells in ankylosing spondylitis. Notes on the study in general: Blood of patients with ankylosing spondylitis appeared to be characterized by a TCR beta motif of several highly homologous variants.

No antigens are known for them. TCRdb itself ran the 5' RACE reads through MiXCR, one entry per CDR3 protein. The sample has roughly 350,000 distinct CDR3 sequences; approximately 8.2% are singletons. Sequences were obtained from blood, either unsorted or a sorted T cell fraction (not recorded which). All receptors come from a male donor with ankylosing spondylitis.

In this sample, this clonotype turned up a few times. The chain couples TRBV29-1 to TRBJ2-7; 8 bases map to TRBD1. The germline gives CDR1 SQVTM, CDR2 ANQGSEA. The CDR3 length is 12 residues. The ends lost 5 bases at V and 4 bases at J; junction bases unmatched: 4. As DNA, the CDR3 is TGCAGCGTTTCGGACAGGGAGTACGAGCAGTACTTC. Translated, it gives CSVSDREYEQYF.

This clonotype appeared many times. The J gene is TRBJ1-5, the V gene TRBV2, with a possible D match to TRBD1 (6 bases). The CDR3 covers 14 residues. Germline CDR1 SNHLY, CDR2 FYNNEI. Trimming pared 3 bases from V and 7 bases from J, leaving 13 bases between. DNA for the CDR3: TGTGCCAGCAGTGACGGTGCAGGGGCCCAGCCCCAGCATTTT. Amino acid sequence: CASSDGAGAQPQHF.

This clonotype appeared a few times. The rearrangement uses TRBV5-1 and TRBJ1-6; no definite D call. There are 18 residues in the CDR3. Germline loops: CDR1 SGHRS, CDR2 YFSETQ. V lost 0 bases, J lost 0 bases, and 13 bases lay in between. The CDR3 coding sequence is TGCGCCAGCAGCTTGGAGGTACGCGGGAGCTCCTATAATTCACCCCTCCACTTT. Translation gives CASSLEVRGSSYNSPLHF.

This clonotype was recorded a few times. The rearrangement links TRBV27 to TRBJ2-1; tentatively, D is TRBD2 (6 bases). Germline CDR1 MNHEY, CDR2 SMNVEV (reference sequence). V dropped 4 bases and J dropped 9 bases, with 13 bases sitting between them. The CDR3 totals 13 residues. The CDR3 is CASSYRLAFEQFF. The DNA for the CDR3 is TGTGCCAGCAGTTATCGGCTAGCGTTTGAGCAGTTCTTC.

CDR3 in DNA: TGTGCCAGCAGTCTAGGGGGCGTAAAGACCCAGTACTTC. It yields the protein CASSLGGVKTQYF. This chain uses TRBV28 with TRBJ2-5, with 7 nucleotides matching TRBD1. Germline lookup yields CDR1 MDHEN and CDR2 SYDVKM. The CDR3 runs 13 residues. V lost 5 bases, J lost 6 bases, and 6 bases stayed unmatched.

This clonotype has just a few counts. The V and J genes are TRBV7-6 and TRBJ1-4, with TRBD1 as a possible D gene (5 bases). The CDR3 has 15 residues. Germline V lookup: CDR1 SGHVS, CDR2 FNYEAQ. V shed 5 bases and J shed 6 bases, with 16 bases lying between them. DNA for the CDR3: TGTGCCAGCAGCCGGTTGGGGGAGACGGATGAAAAACTGTTTTTT. Its protein is CASSRLGETDEKLFF.

The chain joins TRBV7-9 to TRBJ2-3, with 10 bases matching TRBD2. This CDR3 has 16 residues. CDR1 and CDR2 (germline): SEHNR, FQNEAQ (reference sequence). V was pared by 3 bases and J by 3 bases, with 6 bases of the junction left unmatched. DNA of the CDR3: TGTGCCAGCAGCTTGGTCAGCGGGAGGGGGACAGATACGCAGTATTTT. It translates to CASSLVSGRGTDTQYF.

This clonotype was counted at least ten times. This chain joins TRBV25-1 and TRBJ1-5; tentatively, D is TRBD1 (5 bases). CDR1 MGHDK and CDR2 SYGVNS come from the germline V gene. Trimming took 3 bases from V and 2 from J, leaving 11 bases between them. The CDR3 extends over 15 amino acids. The CDR3 nucleotides read TGTGCCAGCAGTGACCGGGGGATTGGCAATCAGCCCCAGCATTTT. It encodes CASSDRGIGNQPQHF.

The chain carries TRBV3-1 and TRBJ1-4; possibly TRBD1 for D (5 bases). The CDR3 totals 17 residues. Germline lookup yields CDR1 LGHDT and CDR2 YNNKEL (reference sequence). V gave up 4 bases and J gave up 0 bases, with 15 bases separating them. DNA for the CDR3: TGTGCCAGCAGCCCTTGGGGCAGGGAGTCAACTAATGAAAAACTGTTTTTT. It codes for CASSPWGRESTNEKLFF.

This clonotype has a count of ten or more. The J gene is TRBJ2-3, the V gene TRBV5-1, with D maybe TRBD1 (5 bases). The CDR3 extends over 18 amino acids. Trimming left V 1 base short and J 0 bases short, with 18 bases between. In germline, CDR1 is SGHRS, CDR2 YFSETQ. Written as DNA, the CDR3 is TGCGCCAGCAGCTTGTGGGGCCTTGGCGAACCTAGCACAGATACGCAGTATTTT. This translates into CASSLWGLGEPSTDTQYF. The entire variable domain, with the rest obtained from reference TRBV5-1 and TRBJ2-3, is as follows: KAGVTQTPRYLIKTRGQQVTLSCSPISGHRSVSWYQQTPGQGLQFLFEYFSETQRNKGNFPGRFSGRQFSNSRSEMNVSTLELGDSALYLCASSLWGLGEPSTDTQYFGPGTRLTVL.

This clonotype was counted a few times. This chain connects TRBV5-5 to TRBJ1-4, with unresolved D. The ends were cut back, 1 base at V and 0 bases at J, with 7 bases in the middle. There are 15 residues in the CDR3. In germline, CDR1 is SGHKS, CDR2 YYEKEE (reference sequence). Written as DNA, the CDR3 is TGTGCCAGCAGCTTGTTCTCTGCAACTAATGAAAAACTGTTTTTT. Amino acids: CASSLFSATNEKLFF.

This clonotype came up many times. The chain recombines TRBV12-3 or TRBV12-4 with TRBJ2-5; tentative D call: TRBD1 (5 bases). The CDR3 spans 15 residues. V gave up 2 bases and J gave up 1 base, with 11 bases separating them. The DNA of the CDR3 is TGTGCCAGCAGTTTATTTCCAAGGGGCCAAGAGACCCAGTACTTC. Its translation is CASSLFPRGQETQYF.

This clonotype was counted once. The V and J genes are TRBV10-3 and TRBJ2-7; 12 bases map to TRBD2. V lost 10 bases and J lost 3; bases outside the gene matches: 7. The CDR3 is 14 residues long. Germline assignment: CDR1 ENHRY and CDR2 SYGVKD. The CDR3 sequence is CATGTSGPGYEQYF. CDR3 in DNA: TGTGCCACCGGGACTAGCGGGCCTGGCTACGAGCAGTACTTC.

The V call is TRBV10-3, the J call TRBJ2-1; D remains ambiguous. V was trimmed by 6 bases and J by 10 bases, leaving 13 bases between them. CDR1 and CDR2 (germline): ENHRY, SYGVKD. This CDR3 contains 12 residues. The CDR3 DNA reads as TGTGCCATCAGCGAGACCAGACCCGAGCAGTTCTTC. It is translated as CAISETRPEQFF.

This clonotype was seen only a few times. The rearrangement joins TRBV20-1 to TRBJ2-1, with D perhaps being TRBD1 or TRBD2 (6 bases each). Deletions cut 4 bases from V and 13 bases from J, with 14 bases between. Germline V gives CDR1 DFQATT, CDR2 SNEGSKA (reference sequence). The CDR3 totals 11 residues. As DNA, the CDR3 is TGCAGTGCTACCGGGGGCATGGAACAGTTCTTC. Its protein product is CSATGGMEQFF.

The chain combines TRBV4-2 with TRBJ1-4; TRBD1 is a possible D gene (5 bases). Germline V gene data show CDR1 as LGHNA and CDR2 as YNFKEQ. Trimming cost V 1 base and J 3 bases, with 6 bases left between them. This CDR3 region has 14 residues. CDR3 sequence reads: CASSQGGANEKLFF. The CDR3 bases are TGTGCCAGCAGCCAAGGGGGGGCTAATGAAAAACTGTTTTTT.